This TCR beta chain was identified in a study of shared clonotypes between healthy human individuals. Repertoires were generated with immunoSEQ multiplex PCR, while TCRdb's copy carries only in-frame clones and drops some. The sample records 730,000 or so clones, around 72% being singletons. About this clone itself: What it binds is not known.

Points from the study as a whole: The four-donor shared clonotypes exceeded non-shared clonotypes in generation probability, with non-shared ones scoring lower. Sharing across four donors was highest in naive CD4 (around 5%) and lowest in memory CD8 (roughly 0.4%). Generally, naive subsets (rather than memory subsets) showed larger estimated richness.

The study separated CD4+ cells into CD45RA+ naive and CD45RA-negative memory subsets. This CDR3 has 15 amino acids. Germline V gives CDR1 SSHAT, CDR2 FNYEAQ (reference sequence). Trimming at V came to 5 bases and at J to 3 bases, leaving 6 bases not matched to a gene. The clonotype originates from a woman in her 30s in good health. The chain employs TRBV7-7 and TRBJ2-5; 10 bases map to TRBD1. Sequenced sample: memory CD4+ T cells sorted from blood. Subset denoted: CD45RA-negative fraction. The CDR3 DNA reads TGTGCCAGCAGCAAAACCGGGACAGGGGAAGAGACCCAGTACTTC. It translates to CASSKTGTGEETQYF. Using reference TRBV7-7 and TRBJ2-5 for the parts outside the CDR3, the full variable domain is GAGVSQSPRYKVTKRGQDVTLRCDPISSHATLYWYQQALGQGPEFLTYFNYEAQPDKSGLPSDRFSAERPEGSISTLTIQRTEQRDSAMYRCASSKTGTGEETQYFGPGTRLLVL.